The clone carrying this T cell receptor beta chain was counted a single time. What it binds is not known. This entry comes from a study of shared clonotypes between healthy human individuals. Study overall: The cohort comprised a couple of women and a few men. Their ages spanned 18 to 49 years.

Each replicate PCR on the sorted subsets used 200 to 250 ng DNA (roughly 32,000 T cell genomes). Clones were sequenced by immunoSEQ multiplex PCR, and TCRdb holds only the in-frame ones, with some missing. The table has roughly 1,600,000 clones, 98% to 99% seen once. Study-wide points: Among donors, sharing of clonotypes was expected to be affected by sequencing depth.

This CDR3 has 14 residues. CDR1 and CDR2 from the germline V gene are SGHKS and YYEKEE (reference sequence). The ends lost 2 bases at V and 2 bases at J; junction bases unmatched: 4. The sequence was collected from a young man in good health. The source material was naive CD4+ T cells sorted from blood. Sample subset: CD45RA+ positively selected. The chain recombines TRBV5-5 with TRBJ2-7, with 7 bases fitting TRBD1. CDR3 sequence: CASSLRGQTYEQYF. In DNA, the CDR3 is TGTGCCAGCAGCTTAAGGGGACAGACCTACGAGCAGTACTTC.